This paragraph covers one TCR beta chain sequence. Its cognate antigen is unknown. Because the CDR3 is missing its conserved closing phenylalanine or tryptophan, this is likely a read error. They got blood RNA out of unsorted whole blood and also pulled out germline DNA. Researchers reported drawing 3.5 to 4 milliliters of peripheral blood before surgery. Researchers generated TCR beta cDNA from roughly 510 ng of total RNA, relying on a constant-region primer. Three nested multiplex PCR rounds, a slightly modified ARM-PCR, produced the libraries for TCR beta. A C-beta reverse primer was combined with TRBV1-TRBV30 forward primers in the first two PCR rounds, and each round had 9 to 10 cycles. A single record per CDR3 protein comes from TCRdb applying MiXCR to the multiplex PCR reads. The repertoire holds 300,000 to 350,000 distinct CDR3 sequences, less than 75% seen once, with roughly 6% in the top ten.

The source of the sample is a study of tumor-infiltrating lymphocytes in primary liver carcinoma. Study in general: Patients underwent resection of primary liver carcinoma. Study-level results: Between tumor regions, pairs overlapped more than tumor-adjacent and tumor-blood pairs did. Tumors carried a top-250-clone fraction significantly exceeding that of blood (p = 0.039).

Germline V gene sequence: CDR1 SGHNT, CDR2 YENEEA. Trimming removed 3 bases from V and 7 bases from J, with 15 bases in between. There are 15 residues in the CDR3. The source of this sequence is a man aged 35-49 years with primary liver carcinoma and hepatitis B virus infection. The sequenced sample was peripheral blood. The chain links TRBV11-3 to TRBJ2-2, with D tentatively TRBD1 (5 bases). The DNA of the CDR3 is TGTGCCAGCAGCTTGGGTAGGAGCGACAGCGGGGAGCTGTTTTGT. This sequence encodes CASSLGRSDSGELFC.